This T cell receptor beta chain was profiled in a study of OX40 agonist ivuxolimab in advanced cancers. Trimming removed 0 bases at V and 2 bases at J, with 2 bases between. Germline V CDR1 and CDR2: MNHEY, SVGAGI. The CDR3 has 12 residues. This clone turned up a few times. The identical CDR3 is also encoded by other nucleotide sequences in the sample. Sequenced by immunoSEQ multiplex PCR; TCRdb stores in-frame clones only, minus some. The sample yields around 62,000 clones, about four fifths seen once. The starting material was CD4+ or CD8+ T cells sorted from blood, obtained in a trial of the OX40 agonist ivuxolimab. The TCR sequence derives from an adult with an advanced solid tumor such as melanoma, head and neck, liver or kidney cancer. V usage is TRBV6-5 and J usage is TRBJ2-7, with unresolved D. This chain's CDR3 is CASSYSPYEQYF. CDR3 DNA sequence: TGTGCCAGCAGTTACTCGCCCTACGAGCAGTACTTC.